The 14 T cell receptor beta chains below all came from one sample that was sequenced in a study of T-cell memory formation after mild COVID-19. Via MiXCR, TCRdb re-called the 5' RACE reads, giving one row per CDR3 protein. This table has about 200,000 distinct CDR3 sequences, around 8.8% appearing once. Sequenced: PBMCs or a T cell subset sorted from them (not recorded which). These receptors all stem from a man younger than 35 who had mild COVID-19 (a few samples of this study predate the infection). Cell type and time point are not known.

The chain combines TRBV7-2 with TRBJ2-3, with 10 bases that match TRBD2. The CDR3 is made up of 15 amino acids. The V and J ends lost 4 bases and 6 bases, in that order; junction bases with no gene match: 7. Germline V gene lookup returns CDR1 SGHTA and CDR2 FQGNSA. CDR3 residues: CASSSQRGGLDTQYF. Written as DNA, the CDR3 is TGTGCCAGCAGCTCGCAGCGGGGGGGCCTGGATACGCAGTATTTT. The full variable domain, with the rest looked up from reference TRBV7-2 and TRBJ2-3, is GAGVSQSPSNKVTEKGKDVELRCDPISGHTALYWYRQSLGQGLEFLIYFQGNSAPDKSGLPSDRFSAERTGGSVSTLTIQRTQQEDSAVYLCASSSQRGGLDTQYFGPGTRLTVL.

The rearrangement joins TRBV4-1 to TRBJ1-1; D call uncertain. Germline assignment: CDR1 MGHRA and CDR2 YSYEKL. V dropped 4 bases and J dropped 4 bases, with 7 bases sitting between them. The CDR3 has 12 amino acids. CDR3 sequence reads: CASSRKGTEAFF. The CDR3, as DNA: TGCGCCAGCAGCCGAAAAGGCACTGAAGCTTTCTTT.

V gene TRBV28 combines with J gene TRBJ2-7; 8 nucleotides align to TRBD2. The CDR3 has 18 amino acids. Trimming removed 3 bases from V and 3 bases from J; junction bases left unmatched: 16. The germline V gene has CDR1 MDHEN and CDR2 SYDVKM. CDR3 sequence: CASSFITSGLFPFYEQYF. CDR3 nucleotide sequence: TGTGCCAGCAGTTTTATAACTAGCGGACTCTTCCCATTCTACGAGCAGTACTTC.

This clonotype was counted many times. This chain uses TRBV7-2 with TRBJ2-3, with 7 positions matching TRBD2. CDR3 length equals 15 residues. V dropped 1 base and J dropped 4; count of bases not matched to a gene: 5. From germline, CDR1 is SGHTA and CDR2 FQGNSA. The CDR3 protein is CASSLESTSADTQYF. In DNA, the CDR3 is TGTGCCAGCAGCTTAGAGTCTACTAGCGCAGATACGCAGTATTTT.

The J gene is TRBJ1-1, the V gene TRBV12-3 or TRBV12-4; TRBD1 is a possible D gene (5 bases). Trimming stripped 3 bases from V and 8 bases from J, with 10 bases between. CDR3 length: 12 residues. The CDR3 DNA reads TGTGCCAGCAGTTTCAAGGGGCGCGAAGCTTTCTTT. This encodes CASSFKGREAFF.

This clonotype has ten or more counts. The J gene is TRBJ1-1, the V gene TRBV7-2, with 7 nucleotides matching TRBD1. The CDR3 sequence is 15 residues long. V lost 3 bases, J lost 10 bases, and 14 bases stayed unmatched. CDR1 is SGHTA and CDR2 is FQGNSA in the germline V gene. The CDR3 DNA reads as TGTGCCAGCAGCTTTTACGGACAGGAGCATCCCGGAGCTTTCTTT. The encoded protein is CASSFYGQEHPGAFF.

There are a few counts of this clonotype. CDR3 sequence: CASSSSHTNEKLFF. The CDR3 DNA reads TGTGCCAGCAGTTCGAGCCATACTAATGAAAAACTGTTTTTT. The V and J genes are TRBV6-6 and TRBJ1-4; D unresolved. Germline-derived CDR1 and CDR2 are MNHNY and SVGAGI (reference sequence). V lost 4 bases and J 2 bases, leaving 8 bases between the germline ends. This CDR3 is built from 14 residues.

Concerning this clonotype: Germline and junction disagree at one end, which may indicate a read error. This chain connects TRBV28 to TRBJ2-1; 14 positions match TRBD2. Germline loops: CDR1 MDHEN, CDR2 SYDVKM. This CDR3 comprises 15 residues. CDR3 bases: TGTGCCAGCAGTCCGCCTATGACTAGCGGGGGGGCGTGTGTCTTC. This gives the protein CASSPPMTSGGACVF. The variable domain in full, with the rest retrieved from reference TRBV28 and TRBJ2-1, is DVKVTQSSRYLVKRTGEKVFLECVQDMDHENMFWYRQDPGLGLRLIYFSYDVKMKEKGDIPEGYSVSREKKERFSLILESASTNQTSMYLCASSPPMTSGGACVFGPGTRLTVL.

This clonotype has at least ten counts. V is TRBV28 and J is TRBJ2-7; TRBD2 matches at 7 bases. Trimming removed 7 bases from V and 3 bases from J; junction bases left unmatched: 18. This CDR3 has 17 residues. The V gene's germline CDR1 is MDHEN and CDR2 SYDVKM. CDR3 region: CASNAGGWAPPFYEQYV. The CDR3, as DNA: TGTGCCAGCAACGCCGGGGGGTGGGCACCGCCATTCTACGAGCAGTACGTC.

This chain joins TRBV7-9 and TRBJ1-1, with D uncertain. Looked up from germline, CDR1 is SEHNR and CDR2 is FQNEAQ (reference sequence). The V gene lost 3 bases and the J gene lost 5 bases, with 13 bases spanning the gap. The CDR3 spans 14 residues. CDR3 sequence (DNA): TGTGCCAGCAGCTTTTTGAATGGGGTTACTGAAGCTTTCTTT. This gives the protein CASSFLNGVTEAFF.

In this sample, this clonotype turned up a few times. This chain joins TRBV29-1 and TRBJ1-2, with D possibly matching TRBD1 (6 bases). Germline CDR1 and CDR2: SQVTM and ANQGSEA. V was cut by 6 bases and J by 7 bases, with 27 bases left in between. The CDR3 is made up of 16 amino acids. The CDR3 nucleotides read TGCAGCGTGACCTCGGGGGCTAACCGTATTTCTTTTGGCTACACCTTC. Residues: CSVTSGANRISFGYTF.

The table lists this clonotype with many counts. The chain couples TRBV6-5 to TRBJ2-7; D is perhaps TRBD2 (5 bases). Per the germline V gene, CDR1 is MNHEY and CDR2 is SVGAGI. V was shortened by 4 bases and J by 5 bases, with 18 bases between the two germline ends. The CDR3 is 15 amino acids. The chain's CDR3 is CASSFSIFGSDEQYF. CDR3 sequence (DNA): TGTGCCAGCAGTTTTTCTATCTTTGGTAGCGACGAGCAGTACTTC.

This clonotype was counted a few times. The CDR3 loop is CASSLWNGSPHQFF. The CDR3 DNA follows: TGTGCCAGCAGCTTATGGAACGGGTCCCCCCATCAGTTCTTC. The rearrangement links TRBV11-2 to TRBJ2-1; unclear D gene. Germline loops: CDR1 SGHAT, CDR2 FQNNGV. The germline V and J ends were trimmed by 2 bases and 13 bases, with 18 bases remaining between them. This CDR3 spans 14 amino acids.

V usage is TRBV16 and J usage is TRBJ2-3; D possibly matches TRBD1 or TRBD2 (5 bases each). Germline V gene data show CDR1 as KGHSY and CDR2 as FQNENV. The CDR3 covers 14 residues. Trimming took off 4 bases at V and 2 bases at J, with 10 bases between the two ends. The DNA of the CDR3 is TGTGCCAGCAGCCGAGGGGCGATCACAGATACGCAGTATTTT. Its protein is CASSRGAITDTQYF.